This T cell receptor (beta chain) was sequenced for a study of blood T cells in healthy people across ages. Regarding the study as a whole: A strong correlation between TCR beta diversity and naive T cell percentage was seen. The fall in TCR beta diversity per million T cells was roughly linear with age.

Primers used in a second PCR of about 6 to 11 cycles were a sample-barcoded 5' primer and a J-beta primer mix. Each sample provided no less than 2.5 million CDR3-containing paired-end reads. TCRdb re-called the 5' RACE reads with MiXCR, one entry per CDR3 protein. The sample holds 950,000 to 1,200,000 distinct CDR3 sequences, around two fifths seen once. As to this clonotype: Its specificity is not known.

The sequenced sample consisted of blood. This receptor was identified in a man between 18 and 35 years old in good health.

This CDR3 is CASSPRRGWNEQFF. The DNA of the CDR3 is TGTGCCAGCAGCCCCCGACGGGGATGGAATGAGCAGTTCTTC. The V gene is TRBV7-2, the J gene TRBJ2-1, with a possible D match to TRBD2 (5 bases). Germline V gives CDR1 SGHTA, CDR2 FQGNSA. This CDR3 is built from 14 residues. V shed 5 bases and J shed 7 bases, with 15 bases lying between them.